Shown below are 24 T cell receptor beta chains from a single sample sequenced in a study of technical replicates of blood from several donors. The repertoire was sequenced with immunoSEQ multiplex PCR; TCRdb's copy has only in-frame clones and lacks some. The sample lists roughly 70,000 clones, 90% to 95% occurring once. What was sequenced was T cells isolated from PBMCs. These receptors all come from a human donor in good health.

V is TRBV6-1 and J is TRBJ2-7; 12 positions match TRBD2. There are 16 residues in the CDR3. Germline V lookup: CDR1 MNHNS, CDR2 SASEGT. Losses at the gene ends were 3 bases for V and 7 bases for J; bases not matched to a gene: 10. The CDR3 DNA reads TGTGCCAGCAGTGATTGGAGGACTAGCGGGACTGAGGAGCAGTACTTC. Protein: CASSDWRTSGTEEQYF.

The V call is TRBV5-1, the J call TRBJ2-3; a possible D gene is TRBD1 (5 bases). V was cut by 5 bases and J by 4 bases, with 8 bases left in between. CDR3 size: 12 residues. The germline gives CDR1 SGHRS, CDR2 YFSETQ. The CDR3 coding sequence is TGCGCCAGCAGGGCAGGGCCAGATACGCAGTATTTT. It yields the protein CASRAGPDTQYF.

This chain links TRBV9 with TRBJ2-7, with a weak D call TRBD1 (6 bases). Germline V lookup: CDR1 SGDLS, CDR2 YYNGEE. CDR3 length: 13 amino acids. Trimming pared 3 bases from V and 3 bases from J, leaving 10 bases between. This CDR3 is CASSGGTIYEQYF. The CDR3 region has the DNA TGTGCCAGCAGCGGGGGGACAATCTACGAGCAGTACTTC.

In its sample, this clone was seen once. The CDR3 spells CASSLARNIYNEQFF. The CDR3 nucleotides read TGTGCCAGCAGCTTGGCCAGGAATATTTACAATGAGCAGTTCTTC. The J gene is TRBJ2-1, the V gene TRBV11-2, with D hard to call. The germline gives CDR1 SGHAT, CDR2 FQNNGV. V gave up 3 bases and J gave up 4 bases, with 13 bases separating them. The CDR3 totals 15 residues.

The rearrangement joins TRBV4-3 to TRBJ2-7, with TRBD2 matching 8 bases. From germline, CDR1 is LGHNA and CDR2 YSLEER. V was pared by 1 base and J by 3 bases, with 5 bases of the junction left unmatched. This CDR3 contains 15 residues. CDR3: CASSQAAGGGYEQYF. In DNA form, the CDR3 reads TGCGCCAGCAGCCAAGCGGCGGGAGGAGGCTACGAGCAGTACTTC.

Only one count was recorded for this clone. The V call is TRBV5-6, the J call TRBJ2-5; the match to TRBD1 covers 8 bases. Trimming cost V 2 bases and J 5 bases; bases outside gene matches: 5. CDR1 and CDR2 (germline): SGHDT, YYEEEE. The CDR3 loop spans 14 amino acids. CDR3 region: CASSFRTGTETQYF. CDR3 nucleotides: TGTGCCAGCAGCTTCAGGACAGGGACGGAGACCCAGTACTTC.

This clone came up once. The chain joins TRBV18 to TRBJ2-7, with 8 nucleotides matching TRBD2. The CDR3 is 16 residues long. CDR1 and CDR2 from the germline V gene are KGHSH and LQKENI. J gave up 1 base and V 5 bases, and 10 bases lay outside the gene matches. DNA for the CDR3: TGTGCCAGCTCATCCCTCCGGAGCGGGAGTTCCTACGAGCAGTACTTC. Translation gives CASSSLRSGSSYEQYF.

The gene calls are TRBV5-4 and TRBJ2-1, with D perhaps matching TRBD1 (9 bases). The V gene lost 5 bases and the J gene lost 8 bases, with 20 bases spanning the gap. The CDR3 extends over 15 amino acids. Per the germline V gene, CDR1 is SGHNT and CDR2 is YYREEE (reference sequence). CDR3 nucleotide sequence: TGTGCCAGCAGTCAGGGACAGGGACTAGGCTATGAGCAGTTCTTC. It encodes CASSQGQGLGYEQFF.

This rearrangement joins TRBV5-1 to TRBJ2-5, with D possibly being TRBD2 (6 bases). CDR1 and CDR2 from the germline V gene are SGHRS and YFSETQ. The CDR3 is made up of 17 amino acids. Trimming removed 7 bases at V and 3 bases at J, with 25 bases between. The CDR3, as DNA: TGCGCCAGCTCATTGTCGGGAGCTGTCTTTGTGGAAGAGACCCAGTACTTC. Its protein product is CASSLSGAVFVEETQYF.

The chain couples TRBV7-3 to TRBJ2-2; no definite D call. The CDR3 spans 14 residues. V was shortened by 5 bases and J by 1 base, with 8 bases between the two germline ends. Germline CDR1 SGHTA, CDR2 FQGTGA. CDR3 DNA: TGTGCCAGCAGCCGTTACAGGAACACCGGGGAGCTGTTTTTT. As protein: CASSRYRNTGELFF.

Details on this clone: In the same sample, other DNA sequences code for this CDR3. The J gene is TRBJ2-5, the V gene TRBV6-5; the D gene is possibly TRBD1 (5 bases). The CDR3 has 14 amino acids. Per the germline V gene, CDR1 is MNHEY and CDR2 is SVGAGI. V shed 0 bases and J shed 5 bases, with 10 bases lying between them. In nucleotides, the CDR3 is TGTGCCAGCAGTTACTCGTCAGGGCGGGAGACCCAGTACTTC. Translation gives CASSYSSGRETQYF.

This clone was observed once. The V call is TRBV6-1, the J call TRBJ2-7; 10 nucleotides agree with TRBD2. The germline V gene has CDR1 MNHNS and CDR2 SASEGT. This CDR3 is built from 15 residues. V trimming: 3 bases; J trimming: 0 bases; junction bases outside the gene matches: 2. CDR3 nucleotide sequence: TGTGCCAGCAGTGACCGACTAGCGGGCTCCTACGAGCAGTACTTC. Translated, it gives CASSDRLAGSYEQYF.

CDR3 coding DNA: TGTGCCAGCAGCCAAAACAGGGGGAACACTGAAGCTTTCTTT. This translates into CASSQNRGNTEAFF. The rearrangement joins TRBV11-3 to TRBJ1-1; 7 positions agree with TRBD1. This CDR3 region has 14 residues. The ends lost 5 bases at V and 1 base at J; junction bases unmatched: 4. Germline assignment: CDR1 SGHNT and CDR2 YENEEA.

The chain recombines TRBV9 with TRBJ1-2; TRBD1 agrees at 7 bases. Germline V lookup: CDR1 SGDLS, CDR2 YYNGEE. CDR3 length: 13 residues. Trimming at V came to 4 bases and at J to 11 bases, leaving 11 bases not matched to a gene. The CDR3 here is CASSFRVGTEYTF. CDR3 nucleotides: TGTGCCAGCAGCTTCCGTGTAGGGACAGAGTACACCTTC.

V and J are TRBV29-1 and TRBJ2-1; D remains unclear. Trimming took 4 bases from V and 8 from J, leaving 3 bases between them. Germline V gene lookup returns CDR1 SQVTM and CDR2 ANQGSEA. There are 9 residues in the CDR3. The CDR3 protein is CSVGDEQFF. The CDR3 DNA is TGCAGCGTTGGCGATGAGCAGTTCTTC.

The chain links TRBV6-5 to TRBJ2-1; TRBD2 matches 7 bases. Germline V lookup: CDR1 MNHEY, CDR2 SVGAGI. The J segment lost 2 bases and the V segment lost 2 bases, leaving 3 bases of the junction unmatched. This CDR3 comprises 15 residues. The CDR3 reads CASSYGGRAYNEQFF. The DNA for the CDR3 is TGTGCCAGCAGTTACGGAGGGAGGGCCTACAATGAGCAGTTCTTC.

This chain joins TRBV30 and TRBJ1-2; 8 bases match TRBD1. This CDR3 is 12 amino acids long. V trimming: 1 base; J trimming: 8 bases; junction bases outside the gene matches: 3. CDR1 and CDR2 (germline): GTSNPN, SVGIG (reference sequence). The CDR3 DNA follows: TGTGCCTGGAGTGGACAGGGGAGGGGCTACACCTTC. This codes for CAWSGQGRGYTF.

The chain carries TRBV30 and TRBJ1-1; no definite D call. The V and J ends lost 0 bases and 6 bases respectively, with 11 bases between them. This CDR3 spans 13 amino acids. Germline V gene lookup returns CDR1 GTSNPN and CDR2 SVGIG (reference sequence). The DNA of the CDR3 is TGTGCCTGGAGTGTAAGGGAGGGCTCTGAAGCTTTCTTT. It yields the protein CAWSVREGSEAFF.

The rearrangement joins TRBV11-2 to TRBJ2-7; 8 nucleotides align to TRBD1. CDR3 size: 16 residues. With V trimmed by 2 bases and J by 3 bases, 9 bases remained unmatched. Germline CDR1 reads SGHAT; CDR2 reads FQNNGV. In nucleotides, the CDR3 is TGTGCCAGCAGCTTAAAAAAAAGGACAGGGAGCTACGAGCAGTACTTC. Protein product: CASSLKKRTGSYEQYF.

V gene TRBV14 combines with J gene TRBJ2-7, with TRBD1 matching 8 bases. CDR1 and CDR2 from the germline V gene are SGHDN and FVKESK. The V gene end was trimmed by 4 bases and the J gene end by 4 bases; junction bases not matched to a gene: 0. The CDR3 is 12 amino acids. CDR3 amino acids: CASSRTGYEQYF. As DNA, the CDR3 is TGTGCCAGCAGCCGGACAGGGTACGAGCAGTACTTC.

J is TRBJ2-7 and V is TRBV18; 8 bases fit TRBD1. Germline V gene data show CDR1 as KGHSH and CDR2 as LQKENI. V was clipped by 0 bases and J by 2 bases; unmatched bases: 0. This CDR3 has 14 residues. The CDR3 DNA is TGTGCCAGCTCACCACCGGGACAGGCCTACGAGCAGTACTTC. This codes for CASSPPGQAYEQYF.

This chain links TRBV5-1 with TRBJ2-7; D perhaps matches TRBD1 (6 bases). The V end lost 4 bases, the J end lost 4 bases, and 9 bases lay between the germline ends. The CDR3 sequence is 12 residues long. In germline, CDR1 is SGHRS, CDR2 YFSETQ. CDR3 DNA sequence: TGCGCCAGCAGCAGGCAGGGGTACGAGCAGTACTTC. This encodes CASSRQGYEQYF. Using reference TRBV5-1 and TRBJ2-7 for the parts outside the CDR3, the full variable domain is KAGVTQTPRYLIKTRGQQVTLSCSPISGHRSVSWYQQTPGQGLQFLFEYFSETQRNKGNFPGRFSGRQFSNSRSEMNVSTLELGDSALYLCASSRQGYEQYFGPGTRLTVT.

This chain connects TRBV14 to TRBJ1-1; no clear D. V lost 6 bases and J 3 bases, leaving 8 bases between the germline ends. Per germline, CDR1 SGHDN and CDR2 FVKESK. The CDR3 runs 12 residues. In DNA form, the CDR3 reads TGTGCCAGCAGGGGCAGTCACACTGAAGCTTTCTTT. Residues: CASRGSHTEAFF.

This rearrangement joins TRBV4-1 to TRBJ1-2, with 8 bases that match TRBD1. Germline CDR1 MGHRA, CDR2 YSYEKL. The CDR3 is 14 residues long. J was trimmed by 5 bases and V by 4 bases; bases with no gene match: 6. CDR3: CASSRGTGEYGYTF. In nucleotides, the CDR3 is TGCGCCAGCAGCCGGGGGACAGGAGAATATGGCTACACCTTC.